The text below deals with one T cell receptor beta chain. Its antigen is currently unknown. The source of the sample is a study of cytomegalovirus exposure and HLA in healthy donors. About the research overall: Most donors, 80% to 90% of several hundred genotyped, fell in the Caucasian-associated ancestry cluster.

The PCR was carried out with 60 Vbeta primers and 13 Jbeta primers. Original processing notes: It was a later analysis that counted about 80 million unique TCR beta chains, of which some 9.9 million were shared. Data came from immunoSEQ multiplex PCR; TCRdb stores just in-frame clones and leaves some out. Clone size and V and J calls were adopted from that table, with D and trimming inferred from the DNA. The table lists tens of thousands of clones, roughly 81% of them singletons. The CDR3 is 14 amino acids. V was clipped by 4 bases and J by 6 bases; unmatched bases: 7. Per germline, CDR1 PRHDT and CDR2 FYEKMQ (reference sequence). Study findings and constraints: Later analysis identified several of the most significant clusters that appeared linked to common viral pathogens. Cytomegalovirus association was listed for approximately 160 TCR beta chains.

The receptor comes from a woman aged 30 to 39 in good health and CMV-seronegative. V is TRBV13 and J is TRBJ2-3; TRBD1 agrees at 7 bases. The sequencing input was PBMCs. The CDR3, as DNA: TGTGCCAGCAGCTCGGGACAGCCTCGTGATACGCAGTATTTT. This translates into CASSSGQPRDTQYF.